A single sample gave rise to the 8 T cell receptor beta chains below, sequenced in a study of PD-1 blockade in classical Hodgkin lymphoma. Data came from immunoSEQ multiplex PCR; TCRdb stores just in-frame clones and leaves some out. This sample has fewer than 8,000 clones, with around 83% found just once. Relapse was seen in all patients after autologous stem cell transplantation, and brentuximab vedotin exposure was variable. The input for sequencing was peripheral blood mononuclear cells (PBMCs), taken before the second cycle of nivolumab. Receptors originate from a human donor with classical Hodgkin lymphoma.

The CDR3 sequence is CASSQAPGTGNYGYTF. The CDR3 bases are TGCGCCAGCAGCCAAGCTCCCGGGACAGGAAACTATGGCTACACCTTC. This chain links TRBV4-3 with TRBJ1-2; the match to TRBD1 covers 8 bases. The CDR3 contains 16 residues. Germline loops: CDR1 LGHNA, CDR2 YSLEER. V lost 1 base and J lost 2; bases outside the gene matches: 6.

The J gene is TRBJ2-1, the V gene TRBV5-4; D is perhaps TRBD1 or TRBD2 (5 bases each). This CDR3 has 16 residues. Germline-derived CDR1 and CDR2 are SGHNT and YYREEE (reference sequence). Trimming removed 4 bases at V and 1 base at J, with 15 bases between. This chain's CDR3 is CASSAPGTVSYNEQFF. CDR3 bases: TGTGCCAGCAGCGCCCCCGGGACGGTATCCTACAATGAGCAGTTCTTC.

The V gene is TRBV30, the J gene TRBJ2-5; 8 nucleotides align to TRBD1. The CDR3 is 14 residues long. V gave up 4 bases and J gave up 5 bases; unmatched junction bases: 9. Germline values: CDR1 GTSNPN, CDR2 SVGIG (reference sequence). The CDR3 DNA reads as TGTGCCTGGATTGGCAGGGGGCTTATGGAGACCCAGTACTTC. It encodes CAWIGRGLMETQYF.

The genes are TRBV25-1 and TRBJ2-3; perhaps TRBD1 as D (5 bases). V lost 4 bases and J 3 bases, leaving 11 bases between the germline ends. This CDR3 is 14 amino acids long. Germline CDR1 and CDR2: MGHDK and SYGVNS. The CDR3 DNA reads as TGTGCCAGCAGTGCCCAGGGAAATACAGATACGCAGTATTTT. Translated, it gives CASSAQGNTDTQYF.

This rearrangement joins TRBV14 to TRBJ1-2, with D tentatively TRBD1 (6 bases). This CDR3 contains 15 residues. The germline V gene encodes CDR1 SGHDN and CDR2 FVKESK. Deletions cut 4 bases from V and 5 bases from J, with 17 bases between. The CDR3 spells CASSLPGQGSYGYTF. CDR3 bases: TGTGCCAGCAGCCTCCCGGGCCAGGGGTCTTATGGCTACACCTTC.

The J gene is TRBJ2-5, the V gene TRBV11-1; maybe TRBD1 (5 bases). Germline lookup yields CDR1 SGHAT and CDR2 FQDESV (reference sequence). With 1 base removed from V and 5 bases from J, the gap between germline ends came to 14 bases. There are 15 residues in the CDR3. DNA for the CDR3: TGTGCCAGCAGCTTAGTCGGTAGGGGCCGGGAGACCCAGTACTTC. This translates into CASSLVGRGRETQYF.

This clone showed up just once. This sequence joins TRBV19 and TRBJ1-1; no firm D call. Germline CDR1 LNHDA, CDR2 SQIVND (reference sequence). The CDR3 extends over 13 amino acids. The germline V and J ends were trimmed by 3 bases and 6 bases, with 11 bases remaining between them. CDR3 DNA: TGTGCCAGTAGTATTCGACCCGGGGCTGAAGCTTTCTTT. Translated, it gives CASSIRPGAEAFF.

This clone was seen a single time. CDR3 sequence (DNA): TGTGCCAGCAGCATAATGGCGCGGGGTTCAAGTGGCTACACCTTC. Translating gives CASSIMARGSSGYTF. This rearrangement joins TRBV7-9 to TRBJ1-2, with D unclear. V shed 5 bases and J shed 7 bases, with 20 bases lying between them. The CDR3 covers 15 residues. CDR1 is SEHNR and CDR2 is FQNEAQ in the germline V gene (reference sequence).